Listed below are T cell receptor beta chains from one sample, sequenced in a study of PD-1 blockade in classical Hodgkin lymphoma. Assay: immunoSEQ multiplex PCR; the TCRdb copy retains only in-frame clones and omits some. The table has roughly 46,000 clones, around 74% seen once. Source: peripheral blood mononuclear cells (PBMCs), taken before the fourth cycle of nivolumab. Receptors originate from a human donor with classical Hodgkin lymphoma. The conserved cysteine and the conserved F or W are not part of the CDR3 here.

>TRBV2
ASKTSGSSGTGELF
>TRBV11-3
ASSRIPGTIGGTQY
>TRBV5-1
ASTTMGPAPYGYT
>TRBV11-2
ASSLSQGVNTEAF
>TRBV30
AWGAGEEVEF
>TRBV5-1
ASSPGLAGDSETQY
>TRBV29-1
SAGHLNTEAF
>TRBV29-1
SALDRANTGELF
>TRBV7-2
ASSASTGEFYEQY
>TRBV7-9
ASSLVPSEGTQY
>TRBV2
ASGEGGRPSYNEQF
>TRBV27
ASSLFSGGSWMDTQY
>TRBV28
ASSLWETSENYEQY
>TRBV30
AWSDSPDTQY
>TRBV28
ASTSGPAYEQY
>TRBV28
ASSLGGSFFGDTQY
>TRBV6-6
ASSYGYGYT
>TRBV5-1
ASSFSGTYEQY
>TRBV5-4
ASSLPYQETQY
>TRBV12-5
ASGAPKREWPNYGYT
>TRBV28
ASQGGTDTQY
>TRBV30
AWSLGYHNEQF
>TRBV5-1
ASSLVAGETYNEQF
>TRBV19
ASRGTVGTGELF
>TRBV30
AWSRGTEAF
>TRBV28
ASSLPSALTDTQY
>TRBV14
ASSQSEKQY
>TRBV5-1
ASSFGRGGNKRRPLWSPLH
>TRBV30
AWSVSGETQY
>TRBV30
AWSVIGRLAGTTDTQY
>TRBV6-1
ASSDFWSSGNEKLF
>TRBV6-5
ASTRAGGTQY
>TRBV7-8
ASSFPRRTKSSYEQY
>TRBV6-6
ASRVGLDTGELF
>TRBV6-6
ASSYTSAQGHEQY
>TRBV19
ASSRTPGQGAYEQY
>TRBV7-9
ASSLLTTDTQY
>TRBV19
ASSILQGEGQPQH
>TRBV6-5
ASRGQGNYGYT
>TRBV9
ASSVGLAGTDTQY
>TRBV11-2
ASRRDGASGRGTGELF
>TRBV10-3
AIRQEATGELF
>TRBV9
ASSFPGQKRGYT
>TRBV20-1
SAMGGETQY
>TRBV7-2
ASSLGPNVGNTIY
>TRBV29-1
SVDHGAGGYEQF
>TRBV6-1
ASSETGGWETQY